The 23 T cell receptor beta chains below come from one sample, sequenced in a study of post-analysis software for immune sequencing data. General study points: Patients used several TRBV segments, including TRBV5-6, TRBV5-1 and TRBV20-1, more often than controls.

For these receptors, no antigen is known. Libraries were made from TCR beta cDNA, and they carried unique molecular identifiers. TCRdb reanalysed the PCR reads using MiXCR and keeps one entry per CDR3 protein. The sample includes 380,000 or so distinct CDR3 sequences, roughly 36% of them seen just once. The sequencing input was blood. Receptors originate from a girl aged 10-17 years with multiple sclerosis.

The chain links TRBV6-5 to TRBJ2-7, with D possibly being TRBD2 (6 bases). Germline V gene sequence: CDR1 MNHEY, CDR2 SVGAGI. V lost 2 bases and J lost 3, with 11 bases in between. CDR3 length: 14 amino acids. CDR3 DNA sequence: TGTGCCAGCAGTTACGACGTGGGGGGCTACGAGCAGTACTTC. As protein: CASSYDVGGYEQYF.

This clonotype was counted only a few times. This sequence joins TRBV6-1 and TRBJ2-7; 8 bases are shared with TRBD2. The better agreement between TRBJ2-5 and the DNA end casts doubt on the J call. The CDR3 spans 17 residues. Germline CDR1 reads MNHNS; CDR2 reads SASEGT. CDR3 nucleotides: TGTGCCAGCAGTCCCCGGACTGGCGGGGGGATGGGAGAGACCCAGTACTTC. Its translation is CASSPRTGGGMGETQYF.

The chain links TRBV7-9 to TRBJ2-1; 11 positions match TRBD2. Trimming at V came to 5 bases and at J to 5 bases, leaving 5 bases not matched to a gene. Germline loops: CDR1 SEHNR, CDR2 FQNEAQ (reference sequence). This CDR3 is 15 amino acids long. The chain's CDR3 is CASSLTSGGDNEQFF. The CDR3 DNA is TGTGCCAGCAGCCTCACTAGCGGGGGAGACAATGAGCAGTTCTTC.

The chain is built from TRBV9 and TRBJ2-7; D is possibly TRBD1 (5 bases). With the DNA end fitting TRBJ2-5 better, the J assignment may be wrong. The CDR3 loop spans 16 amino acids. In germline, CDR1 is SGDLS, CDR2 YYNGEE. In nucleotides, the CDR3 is TGTGCCAGCAGCGCTCCAGGGAACCTCCGGCGGGAGACCCAGTACTTC. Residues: CASSAPGNLRRETQYF.

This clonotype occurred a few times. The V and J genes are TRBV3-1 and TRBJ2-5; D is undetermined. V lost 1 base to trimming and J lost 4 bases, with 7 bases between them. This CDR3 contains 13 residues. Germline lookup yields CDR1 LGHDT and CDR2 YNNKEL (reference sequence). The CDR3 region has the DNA TGTGCCAGCAGCCAAGGAATTGGAGAGACCCAGTACTTC. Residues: CASSQGIGETQYF.

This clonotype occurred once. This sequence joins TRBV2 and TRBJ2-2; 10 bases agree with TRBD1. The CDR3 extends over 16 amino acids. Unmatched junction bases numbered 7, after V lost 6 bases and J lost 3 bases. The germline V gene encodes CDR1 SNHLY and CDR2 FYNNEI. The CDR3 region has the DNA TGTGCCAGCAGCCTTACCGGGACAGGGGACACCGGGGAGCTGTTTTTT. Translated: CASSLTGTGDTGELFF.

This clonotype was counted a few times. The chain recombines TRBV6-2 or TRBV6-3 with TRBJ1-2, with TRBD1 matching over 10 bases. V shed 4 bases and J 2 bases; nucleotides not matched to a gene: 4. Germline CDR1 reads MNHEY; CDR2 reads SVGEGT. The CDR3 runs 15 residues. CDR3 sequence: CASSSWDRGNYGYTF. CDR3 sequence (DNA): TGTGCCAGCAGTTCCTGGGACAGGGGAAACTATGGCTACACCTTC.

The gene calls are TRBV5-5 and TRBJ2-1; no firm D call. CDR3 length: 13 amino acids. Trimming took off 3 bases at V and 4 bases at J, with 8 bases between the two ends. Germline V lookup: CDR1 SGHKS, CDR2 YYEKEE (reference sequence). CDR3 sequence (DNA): TGTGCCAGCAGCTGGGCAACTTACAATGAGCAGTTCTTC. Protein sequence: CASSWATYNEQFF.

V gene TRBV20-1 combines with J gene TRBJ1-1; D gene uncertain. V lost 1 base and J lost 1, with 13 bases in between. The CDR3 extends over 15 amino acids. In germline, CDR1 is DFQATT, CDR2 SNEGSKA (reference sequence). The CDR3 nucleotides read TGCAGTGCTAGAGGGGGAGAGTTGACGAACACTGAAGCTTTCTTT. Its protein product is CSARGGELTNTEAFF.

This CDR3 is CASSLSGLRSHF. The DNA of the CDR3 is TGTGCCAGCAGTTTGTCGGGCCTTCGTTCGCATTTT. This chain links TRBV12-3 or TRBV12-4 with TRBJ1-5, with no clear D. The germline V and J ends were trimmed by 3 bases and 15 bases, with 15 bases remaining between them. This CDR3 has 12 amino acids.

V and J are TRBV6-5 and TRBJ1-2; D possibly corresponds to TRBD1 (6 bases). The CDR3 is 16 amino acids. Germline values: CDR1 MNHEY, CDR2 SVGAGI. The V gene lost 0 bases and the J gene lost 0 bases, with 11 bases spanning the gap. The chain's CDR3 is CASSYSQGIANYGYTF. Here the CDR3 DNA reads TGTGCCAGCAGTTACTCACAGGGTATAGCTAACTATGGCTACACCTTC.

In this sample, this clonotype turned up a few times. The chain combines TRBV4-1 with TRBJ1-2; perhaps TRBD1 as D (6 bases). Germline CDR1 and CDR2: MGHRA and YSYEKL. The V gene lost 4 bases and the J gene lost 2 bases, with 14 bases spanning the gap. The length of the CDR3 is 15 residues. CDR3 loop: CASSPIGQFNYGYTF. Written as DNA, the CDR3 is TGCGCCAGCAGCCCCATTGGACAGTTCAACTATGGCTACACCTTC.

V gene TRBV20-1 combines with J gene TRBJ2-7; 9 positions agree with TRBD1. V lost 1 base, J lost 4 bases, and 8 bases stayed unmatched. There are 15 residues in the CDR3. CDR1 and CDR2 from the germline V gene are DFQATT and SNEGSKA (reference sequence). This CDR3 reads CSARVRNRGRYEQYF. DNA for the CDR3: TGCAGTGCTAGAGTCCGCAACAGGGGGCGATACGAGCAGTACTTC.

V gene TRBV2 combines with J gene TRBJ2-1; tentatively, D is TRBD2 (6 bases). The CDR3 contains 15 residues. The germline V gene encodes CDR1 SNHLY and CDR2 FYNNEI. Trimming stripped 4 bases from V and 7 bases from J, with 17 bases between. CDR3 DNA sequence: TGTGCCAGCAGTGTGGAGAGGGTTCGGGAGAATGAGCAGTTCTTC. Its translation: CASSVERVRENEQFF.

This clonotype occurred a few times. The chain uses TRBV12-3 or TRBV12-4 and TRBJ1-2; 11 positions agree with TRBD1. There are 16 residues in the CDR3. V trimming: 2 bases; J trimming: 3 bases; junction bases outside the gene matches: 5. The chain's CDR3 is CASSLLWTGGDYGYTF. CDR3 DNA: TGTGCCAGCAGTTTACTTTGGACAGGGGGCGACTATGGCTACACCTTC.

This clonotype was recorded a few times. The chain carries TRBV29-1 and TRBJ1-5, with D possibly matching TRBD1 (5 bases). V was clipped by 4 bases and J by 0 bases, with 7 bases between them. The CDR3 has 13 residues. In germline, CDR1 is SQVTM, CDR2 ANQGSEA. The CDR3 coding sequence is TGCAGCGTTGGCCAGGGTAGCAATCAGCCCCAGCATTTT. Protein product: CSVGQGSNQPQHF.

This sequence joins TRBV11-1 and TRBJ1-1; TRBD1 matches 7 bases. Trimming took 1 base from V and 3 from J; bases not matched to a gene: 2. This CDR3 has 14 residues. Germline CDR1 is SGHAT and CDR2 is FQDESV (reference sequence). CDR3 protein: CASSLVDRDTEAFF. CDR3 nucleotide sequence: TGTGCCAGCAGCTTAGTCGACAGGGACACTGAAGCTTTCTTT.

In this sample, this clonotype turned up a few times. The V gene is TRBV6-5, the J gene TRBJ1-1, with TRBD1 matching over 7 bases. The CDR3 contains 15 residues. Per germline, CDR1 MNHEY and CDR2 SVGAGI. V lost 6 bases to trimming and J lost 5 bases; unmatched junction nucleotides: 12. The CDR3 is CASSTFTGVWTEAFF. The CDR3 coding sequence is TGTGCCAGCAGCACGTTCACAGGGGTTTGGACTGAAGCTTTCTTT.

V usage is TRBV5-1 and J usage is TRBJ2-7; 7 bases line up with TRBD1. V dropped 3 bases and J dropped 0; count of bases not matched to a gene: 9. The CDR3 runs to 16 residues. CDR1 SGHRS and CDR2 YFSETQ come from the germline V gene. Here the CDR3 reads CASSSVDRSDSYEQYF. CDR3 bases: TGCGCCAGCAGCTCGGTGGACAGGTCCGACTCCTACGAGCAGTACTTC.

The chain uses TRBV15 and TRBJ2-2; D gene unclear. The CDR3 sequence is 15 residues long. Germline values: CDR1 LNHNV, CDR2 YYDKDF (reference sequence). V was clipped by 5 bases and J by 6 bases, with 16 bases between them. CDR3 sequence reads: CATSHERISAGELFF. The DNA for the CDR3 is TGTGCCACCAGCCATGAGAGGATTTCGGCCGGGGAGCTGTTTTTT.

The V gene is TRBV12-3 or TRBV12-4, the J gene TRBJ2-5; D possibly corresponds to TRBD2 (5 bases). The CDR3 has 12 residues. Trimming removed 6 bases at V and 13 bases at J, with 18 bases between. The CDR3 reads CASRTSYEERYF. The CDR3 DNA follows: TGTGCCAGCAGAACTAGTTACGAGGAGCGGTACTTC.

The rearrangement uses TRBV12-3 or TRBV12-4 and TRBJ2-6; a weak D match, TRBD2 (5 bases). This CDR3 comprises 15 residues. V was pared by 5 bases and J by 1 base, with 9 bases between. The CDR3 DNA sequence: TGTGCCAGCAGTAGCGGCCCGTCTGGGGCCAACGTCCTGACTTTC. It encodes CASSSGPSGANVLTF.

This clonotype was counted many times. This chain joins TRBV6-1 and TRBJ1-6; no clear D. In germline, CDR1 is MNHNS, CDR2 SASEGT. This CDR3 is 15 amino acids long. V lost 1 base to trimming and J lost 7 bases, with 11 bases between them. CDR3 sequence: CASSEEVLLNSPLHF. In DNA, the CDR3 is TGTGCCAGCAGTGAAGAGGTACTCCTCAATTCACCCCTCCACTTT.